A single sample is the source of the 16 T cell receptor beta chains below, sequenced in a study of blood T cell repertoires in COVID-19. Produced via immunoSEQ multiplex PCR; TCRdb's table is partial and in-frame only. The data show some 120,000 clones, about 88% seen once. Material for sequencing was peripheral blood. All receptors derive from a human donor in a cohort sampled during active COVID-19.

DNA of the CDR3: TGTGCCAGCAGCTTGGGTGTACGATTGAGCTGGGACAGGGATTACGAGCAGTACTTC. Translation: CASSLGVRLSWDRDYEQYF. J is TRBJ2-7 and V is TRBV5-8; TRBD1 matches 9 bases. CDR3 length: 19 residues. After removal of 0 bases from V and 4 bases from J, the junction contained 17 bases not matched to a gene. CDR1 and CDR2 (germline): SGHTS, YDEGEE.

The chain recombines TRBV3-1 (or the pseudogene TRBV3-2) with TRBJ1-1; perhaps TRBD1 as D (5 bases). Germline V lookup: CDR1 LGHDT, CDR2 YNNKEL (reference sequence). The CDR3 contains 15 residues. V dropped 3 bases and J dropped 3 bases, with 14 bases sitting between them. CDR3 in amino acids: CASSQGGALYTEAFF. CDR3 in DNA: TGTGCCAGCAGCCAGGGAGGGGCCCTCTACACTGAAGCTTTCTTT.

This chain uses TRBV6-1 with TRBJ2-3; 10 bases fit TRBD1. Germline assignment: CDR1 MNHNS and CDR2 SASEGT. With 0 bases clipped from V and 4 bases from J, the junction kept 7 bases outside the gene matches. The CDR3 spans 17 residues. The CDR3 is CASSEAVGDRGADTQYF. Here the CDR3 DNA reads TGTGCCAGCAGTGAAGCGGTTGGGGACAGGGGTGCAGATACGCAGTATTTT.

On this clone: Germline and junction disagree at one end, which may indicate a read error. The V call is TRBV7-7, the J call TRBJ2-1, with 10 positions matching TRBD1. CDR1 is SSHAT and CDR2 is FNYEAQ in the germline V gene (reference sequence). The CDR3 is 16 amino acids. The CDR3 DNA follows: TGTGCTAGCAGCCCAACCGGGACAGGGGTGGTCAATGAGCAGTTCTTC. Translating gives CASSPTGTGVVNEQFF.

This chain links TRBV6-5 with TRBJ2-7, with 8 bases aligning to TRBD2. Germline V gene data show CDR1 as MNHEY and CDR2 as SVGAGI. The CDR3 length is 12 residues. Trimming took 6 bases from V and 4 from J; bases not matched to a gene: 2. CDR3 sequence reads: CASRGTSYEQYF. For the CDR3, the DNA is TGTGCCAGCAGGGGGACTAGTTACGAGCAGTACTTC.

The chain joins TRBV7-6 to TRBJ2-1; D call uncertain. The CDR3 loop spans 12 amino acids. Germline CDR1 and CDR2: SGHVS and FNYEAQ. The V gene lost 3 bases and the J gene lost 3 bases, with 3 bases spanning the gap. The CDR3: CASSFSYNEQFF. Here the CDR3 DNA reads TGTGCCAGCAGCTTTAGCTACAATGAGCAGTTCTTC.

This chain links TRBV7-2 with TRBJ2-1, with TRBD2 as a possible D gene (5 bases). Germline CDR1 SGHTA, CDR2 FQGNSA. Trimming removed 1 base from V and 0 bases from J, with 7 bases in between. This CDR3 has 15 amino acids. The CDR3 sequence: CASSLGAGSYNEQFF. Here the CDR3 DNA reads TGTGCCAGCAGCTTAGGGGCGGGCTCCTACAATGAGCAGTTCTTC.

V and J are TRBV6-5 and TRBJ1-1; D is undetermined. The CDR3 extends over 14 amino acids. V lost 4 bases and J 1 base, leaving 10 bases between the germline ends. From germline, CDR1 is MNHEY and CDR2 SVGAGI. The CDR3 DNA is TGTGCCAGCAGTTTCTCCCGGGGGAACACTGAAGCTTTCTTT. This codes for CASSFSRGNTEAFF.

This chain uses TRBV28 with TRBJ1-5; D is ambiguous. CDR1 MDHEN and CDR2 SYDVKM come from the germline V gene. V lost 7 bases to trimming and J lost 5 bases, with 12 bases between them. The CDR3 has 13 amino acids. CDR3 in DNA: TGTGCCAGCATAGCGGGATACCATCAGCCCCAGCATTTT. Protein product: CASIAGYHQPQHF.

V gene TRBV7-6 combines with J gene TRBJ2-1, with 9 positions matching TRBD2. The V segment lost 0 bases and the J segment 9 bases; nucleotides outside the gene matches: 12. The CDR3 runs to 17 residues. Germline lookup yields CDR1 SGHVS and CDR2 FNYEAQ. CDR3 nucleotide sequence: TGTGCCAGCAGCTTAGCTAGACCTTTGCGGGGGGGCTTTGAGCAGTTCTTC. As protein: CASSLARPLRGGFEQFF.

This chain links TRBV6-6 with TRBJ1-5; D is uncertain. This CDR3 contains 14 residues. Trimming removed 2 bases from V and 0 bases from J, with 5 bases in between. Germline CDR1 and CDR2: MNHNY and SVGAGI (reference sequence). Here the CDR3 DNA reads TGTGCCAGCAGTTACGGAGATAGCAATCAGCCCCAGCATTTT. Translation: CASSYGDSNQPQHF.

Here the CDR3 reads CASSSGTSGLDTQYF. The CDR3 region has the DNA TGTGCCAGCAGCTCCGGGACTAGCGGGTTAGATACGCAGTATTTT. The chain joins TRBV7-9 to TRBJ2-3; TRBD2 matches 12 bases. Germline V gene data show CDR1 as SEHNR and CDR2 as FQNEAQ (reference sequence). V lost 4 bases and J lost 5; bases outside the gene matches: 4. The CDR3 is 15 amino acids. Complete variable domain (other parts from reference TRBV7-9 and TRBJ2-3): DTGVSQNPRHKITKRGQNVTFRCDPISEHNRLYWYRQTLGQGPEFLTYFQNEAQLEKSRLLSDRFSAERPKGSFSTLEIQRTEQGDSAMYLCASSSGTSGLDTQYFGPGTRLTVL.

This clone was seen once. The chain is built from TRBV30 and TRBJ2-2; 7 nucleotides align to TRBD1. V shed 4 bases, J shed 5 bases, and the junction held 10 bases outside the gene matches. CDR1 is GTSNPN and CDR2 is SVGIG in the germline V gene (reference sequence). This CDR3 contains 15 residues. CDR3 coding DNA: TGTGCCTGGACAGACGGGACAGCTTTTACCGGGGAGCTGTTTTTT. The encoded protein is CAWTDGTAFTGELFF.

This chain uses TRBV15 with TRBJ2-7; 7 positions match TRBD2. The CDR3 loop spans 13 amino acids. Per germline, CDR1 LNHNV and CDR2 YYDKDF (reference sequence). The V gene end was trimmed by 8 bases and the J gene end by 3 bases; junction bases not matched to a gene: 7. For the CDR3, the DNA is TGTGCCACCGGGCTAGCGGAAAGCTACGAGCAGTACTTC. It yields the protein CATGLAESYEQYF.

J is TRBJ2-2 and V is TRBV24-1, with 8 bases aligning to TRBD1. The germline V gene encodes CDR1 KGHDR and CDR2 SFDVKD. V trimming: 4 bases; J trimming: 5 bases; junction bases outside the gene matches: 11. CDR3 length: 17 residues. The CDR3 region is CATSDGRQGMVTGELFF. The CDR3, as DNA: TGTGCCACCAGTGACGGTAGACAGGGGATGGTAACCGGGGAGCTGTTTTTT.

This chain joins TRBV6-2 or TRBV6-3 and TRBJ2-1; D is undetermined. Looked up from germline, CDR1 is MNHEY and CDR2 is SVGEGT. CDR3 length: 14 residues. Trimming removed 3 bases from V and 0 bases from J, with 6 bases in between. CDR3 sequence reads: CASSYISSYNEQFF. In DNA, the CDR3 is TGTGCCAGCAGTTATATTAGCTCCTACAATGAGCAGTTCTTC.